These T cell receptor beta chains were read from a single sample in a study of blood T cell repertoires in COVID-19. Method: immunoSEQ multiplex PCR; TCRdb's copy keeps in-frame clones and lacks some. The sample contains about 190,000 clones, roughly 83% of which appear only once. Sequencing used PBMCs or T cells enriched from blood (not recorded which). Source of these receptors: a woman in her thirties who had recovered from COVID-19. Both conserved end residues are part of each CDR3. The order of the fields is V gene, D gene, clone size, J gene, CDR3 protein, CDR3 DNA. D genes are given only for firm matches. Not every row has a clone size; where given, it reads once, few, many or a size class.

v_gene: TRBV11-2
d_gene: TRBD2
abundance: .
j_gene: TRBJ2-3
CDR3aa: CASRTGGGRTDTQYF
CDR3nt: TGTGCCAGCAGGACTGGCGGGGGGCGCACAGATACGCAGTATTTT

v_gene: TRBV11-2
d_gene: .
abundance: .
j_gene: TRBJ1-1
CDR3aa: CASSLNTGVKAFF
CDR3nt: TGTGCCAGCAGCCTCAACACAGGCGTAAAGGCTTTCTTT

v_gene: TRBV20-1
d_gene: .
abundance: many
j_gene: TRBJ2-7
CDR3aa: CSASDGESSYEQYF
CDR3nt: TGCAGTGCTAGTGACGGAGAGAGCTCCTACGAGCAGTACTTC

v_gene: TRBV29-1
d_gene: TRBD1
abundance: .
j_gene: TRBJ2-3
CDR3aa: CSVEGPPGQGTDTQYF
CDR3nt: TGCAGCGTTGAAGGACCGCCGGGACAGGGAACAGATACGCAGTATTTT

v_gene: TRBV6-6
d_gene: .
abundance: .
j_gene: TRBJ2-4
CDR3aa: CASSYLASAKNIQYF
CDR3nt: TGTGCCAGCAGTTACCTGGCTAGCGCGAAAAACATTCAGTACTTC

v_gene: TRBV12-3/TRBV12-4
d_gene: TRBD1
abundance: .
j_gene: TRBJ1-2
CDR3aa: CASSLTGRGYTF
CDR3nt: TGTGCCAGCAGCTTGACAGGGCGGGGCTACACCTTC

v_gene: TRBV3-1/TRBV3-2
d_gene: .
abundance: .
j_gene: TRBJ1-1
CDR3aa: CASSQDGAEPVNTEAFF
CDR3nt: TGTGCCAGCAGCCAAGATGGGGCTGAACCCGTGAACACTGAAGCTTTCTTT

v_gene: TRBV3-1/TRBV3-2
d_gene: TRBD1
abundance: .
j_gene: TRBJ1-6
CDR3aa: CASSQLSGLTGGKSPLHF
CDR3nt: TGTGCCAGCAGCCAACTCTCGGGCCTCACAGGGGGTAAATCACCCCTCCACTTT

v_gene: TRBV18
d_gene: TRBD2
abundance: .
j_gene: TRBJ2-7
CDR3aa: CASSPGLAVYEQYF
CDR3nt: TGTGCCAGCTCACCGGGACTAGCGGTCTACGAGCAGTACTTC

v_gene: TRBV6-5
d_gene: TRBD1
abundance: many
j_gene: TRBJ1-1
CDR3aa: CASSRQGGAEAFF
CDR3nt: TGTGCCAGCAGCAGACAGGGGGGAGCTGAAGCTTTCTTT

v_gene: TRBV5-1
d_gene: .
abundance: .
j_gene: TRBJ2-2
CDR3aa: CASSLQSGFTGELFF
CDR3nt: TGCGCCAGCAGCTTGCAATCCGGGTTCACCGGGGAGCTGTTTTTT

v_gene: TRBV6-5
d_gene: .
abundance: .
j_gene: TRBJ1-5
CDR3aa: CASNRPGRPQHF
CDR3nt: TGTGCCAGCAACCGCCCGGGGAGGCCCCAGCATTTT

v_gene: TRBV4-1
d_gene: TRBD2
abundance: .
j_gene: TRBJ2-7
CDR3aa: CASSTRLAGNYEQYF
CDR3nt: TGCGCCAGCAGCACCCGACTAGCGGGAAACTACGAGCAGTACTTC

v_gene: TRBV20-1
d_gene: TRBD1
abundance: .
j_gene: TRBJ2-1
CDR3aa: CSASGTGEVNEQFF
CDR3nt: TGCAGTGCTAGTGGGACAGGGGAGGTCAATGAGCAGTTCTTC

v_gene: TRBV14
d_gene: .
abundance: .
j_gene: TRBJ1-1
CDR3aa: CASSQDLRMEAFF
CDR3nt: TGTGCCAGCAGCCAAGATCTGCGTATGGAAGCTTTCTTT

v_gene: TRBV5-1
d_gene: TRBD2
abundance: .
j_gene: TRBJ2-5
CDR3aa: CASSIAGGAKAQYF
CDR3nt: TGCGCCAGCAGCATAGCGGGAGGGGCGAAGGCCCAGTACTTC

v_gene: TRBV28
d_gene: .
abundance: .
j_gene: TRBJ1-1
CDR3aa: CASSLVRGSEAFF
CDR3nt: TGTGCCAGCAGTCTAGTTCGGGGGTCCGAAGCTTTCTTT

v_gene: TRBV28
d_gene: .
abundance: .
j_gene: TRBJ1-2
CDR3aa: CASSFRDGYTF
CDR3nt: TGTGCCAGCAGTTTCAGGGATGGCTACACCTTC

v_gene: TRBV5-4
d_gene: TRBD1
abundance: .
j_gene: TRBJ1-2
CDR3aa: CASSLGQGAWGYTF
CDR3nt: TGTGCCAGCAGCTTGGGACAGGGGGCTTGGGGCTACACCTTC

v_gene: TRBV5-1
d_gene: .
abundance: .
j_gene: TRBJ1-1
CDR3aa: CASTQMGANTEAFF
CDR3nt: TGCGCCAGCACCCAGATGGGGGCGAACACTGAAGCTTTCTTT

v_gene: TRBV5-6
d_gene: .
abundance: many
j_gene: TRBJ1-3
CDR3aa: CASSVLSGNTIYF
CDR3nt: TGTGCCAGCAGTGTCCTATCTGGAAACACCATATATTTT

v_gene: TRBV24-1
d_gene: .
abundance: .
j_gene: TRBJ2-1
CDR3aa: CATSDSREIDNEQFF
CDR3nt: TGTGCCACCAGTGATTCTCGGGAGATCGACAATGAGCAGTTCTTC

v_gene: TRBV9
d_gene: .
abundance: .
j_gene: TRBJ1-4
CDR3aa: CASSPPRGEGEKLFF
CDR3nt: TGTGCCAGCAGCCCCCCTCGAGGCGAGGGTGAAAAACTGTTTTTT

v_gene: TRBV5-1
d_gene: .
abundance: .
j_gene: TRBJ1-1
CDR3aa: CASSPWPTVPNTEAFF
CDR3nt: TGCGCCAGCAGCCCCTGGCCGACAGTACCTAACACTGAAGCTTTCTTT

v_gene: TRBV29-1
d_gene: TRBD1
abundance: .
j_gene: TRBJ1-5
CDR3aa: CSAAVTGDGQPQHF
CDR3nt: TGCAGCGCCGCGGTGACAGGGGACGGACAGCCCCAGCATTTT

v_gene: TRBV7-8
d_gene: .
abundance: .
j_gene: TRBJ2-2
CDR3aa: CASSLSGSANTGELFF
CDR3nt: TGTGCCAGCAGCTTATCGGGATCGGCGAACACCGGGGAGCTGTTTTTT

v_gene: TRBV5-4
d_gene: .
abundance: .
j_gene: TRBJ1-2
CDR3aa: CASTVKGGGHGYTF
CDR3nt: TGTGCCAGCACCGTGAAGGGTGGGGGCCATGGCTACACCTTC

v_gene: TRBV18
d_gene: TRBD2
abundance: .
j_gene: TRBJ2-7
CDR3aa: CASSPGLAGVSYEQYF
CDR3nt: TGTGCCAGCTCACCCGGACTAGCGGGAGTATCCTACGAGCAGTACTTC

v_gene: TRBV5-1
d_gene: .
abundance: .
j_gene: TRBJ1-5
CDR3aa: CASSLGANGQPQHF
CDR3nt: TGCGCCAGCAGCCTAGGGGCGAACGGTCAGCCCCAGCATTTT

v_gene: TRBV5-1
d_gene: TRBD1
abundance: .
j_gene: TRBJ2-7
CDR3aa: CASGRTGGEYEQYF
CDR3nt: TGCGCCAGCGGCCGTACAGGGGGCGAGTACGAGCAGTACTTC

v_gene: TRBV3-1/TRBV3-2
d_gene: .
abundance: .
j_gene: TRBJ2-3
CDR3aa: CASSQTGIGTDTQYF
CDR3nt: TGTGCCAGCAGCCAAACAGGGATTGGAACAGATACGCAGTATTTT

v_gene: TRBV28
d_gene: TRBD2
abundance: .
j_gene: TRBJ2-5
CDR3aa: CASNPRGGSQETQYF
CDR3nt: TGTGCCAGCAACCCGAGAGGCGGGAGCCAAGAGACCCAGTACTTC

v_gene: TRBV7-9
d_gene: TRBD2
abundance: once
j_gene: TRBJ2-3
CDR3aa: CASSLAQASGGMDTQYF
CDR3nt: TGTGCCAGCAGCTTAGCGCAGGCTAGCGGGGGAATGGATACGCAGTATTTT

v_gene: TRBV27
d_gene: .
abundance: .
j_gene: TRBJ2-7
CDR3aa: CASSLMSSYEQYF
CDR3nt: TGTGCCAGCAGTCTCATGAGCTCCTACGAGCAGTACTTC

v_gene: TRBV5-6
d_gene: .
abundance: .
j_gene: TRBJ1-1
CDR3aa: CASSSTWAGEAFF
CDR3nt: TGTGCCAGCAGCTCGACCTGGGCTGGGGAAGCTTTCTTT

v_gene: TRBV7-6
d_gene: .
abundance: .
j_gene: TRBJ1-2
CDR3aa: CASSLFGGYTF
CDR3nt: TGTGCCAGCAGCTTGTTTGGCGGCTACACCTTC

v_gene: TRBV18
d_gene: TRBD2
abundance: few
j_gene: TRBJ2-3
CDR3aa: CASVTGTSGSISMDTQYF
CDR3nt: TGTGCCAGCGTGACCGGGACTAGCGGGAGCATCTCAATGGATACGCAGTATTTT

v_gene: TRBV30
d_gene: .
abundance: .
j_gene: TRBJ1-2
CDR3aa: CAWSIGANYGYTF
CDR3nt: TGTGCCTGGAGTATAGGAGCTAACTATGGCTACACCTTC

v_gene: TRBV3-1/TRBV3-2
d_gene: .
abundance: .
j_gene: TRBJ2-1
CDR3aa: CASSRTGDNEQFF
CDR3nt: TGTGCCAGCAGTCGTACGGGGGACAATGAGCAGTTCTTC

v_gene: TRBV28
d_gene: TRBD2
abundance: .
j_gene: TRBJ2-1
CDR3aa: CASSFPGLAANEQFF
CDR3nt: TGTGCCAGCAGTTTTCCGGGACTAGCAGCCAATGAGCAGTTCTTC

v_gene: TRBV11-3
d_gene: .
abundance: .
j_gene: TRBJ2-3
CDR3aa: CASSRRGGTTDTQYF
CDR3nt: TGTGCCAGCAGTCGCAGGGGTGGGACCACAGATACGCAGTATTTT

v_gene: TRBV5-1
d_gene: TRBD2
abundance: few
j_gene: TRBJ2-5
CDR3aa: CASSLDALAGETQYF
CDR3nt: TGCGCCAGCAGCTTGGATGCTCTAGCGGGGGAGACCCAGTACTTC

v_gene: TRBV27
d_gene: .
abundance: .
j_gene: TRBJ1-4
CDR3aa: CASSFLRWGLVEKLFF
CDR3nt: TGTGCCAGCAGTTTTTTGAGGTGGGGACTTGTAGAAAAACTGTTTTTT

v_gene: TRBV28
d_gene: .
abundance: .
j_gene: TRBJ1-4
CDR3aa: CASSSPGDEKLFF
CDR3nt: TGTGCCAGCAGTTCTCCGGGAGATGAAAAACTGTTTTTT

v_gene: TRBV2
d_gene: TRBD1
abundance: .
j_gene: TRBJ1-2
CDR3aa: CASSEIGTDTF
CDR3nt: TGTGCCAGCAGTGAAATTGGGACAGATACCTTC

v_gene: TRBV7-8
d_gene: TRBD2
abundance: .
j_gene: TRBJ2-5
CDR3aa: CASRLRSAGGNQETQYF
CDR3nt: TGTGCCAGCAGGCTTAGATCAGCGGGGGGTAACCAAGAGACCCAGTACTTC

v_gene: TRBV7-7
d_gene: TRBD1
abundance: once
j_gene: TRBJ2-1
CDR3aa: CASSLGQGDNEQFF
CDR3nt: TGTGCTAGCAGCTTGGGACAGGGAGACAATGAGCAGTTCTTC

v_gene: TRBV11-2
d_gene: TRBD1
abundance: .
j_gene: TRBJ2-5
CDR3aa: CASSLLGRDRGVETQYF
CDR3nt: TGTGCCAGCAGCTTATTAGGGAGGGACAGGGGGGTAGAGACCCAGTACTTC

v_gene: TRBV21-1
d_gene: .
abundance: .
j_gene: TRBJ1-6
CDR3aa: CASYRGSPLHF
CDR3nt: TGTGCCAGTTACCGGGGTTCACCCCTCCACTTT

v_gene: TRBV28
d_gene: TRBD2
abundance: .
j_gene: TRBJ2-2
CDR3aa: CASSLSAAGDTGELFF
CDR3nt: TGTGCCAGCAGTTTAAGTGCGGCGGGAGACACCGGGGAGCTGTTTTTT

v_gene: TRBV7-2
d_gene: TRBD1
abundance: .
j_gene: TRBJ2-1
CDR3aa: CASSSYGTGVEQFF
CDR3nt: TGTGCCAGCAGCTCTTACGGGACAGGGGTAGAGCAGTTCTTC

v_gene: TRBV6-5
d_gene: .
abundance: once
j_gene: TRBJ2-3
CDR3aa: CASSLGVAGTDTQYF
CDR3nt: TGTGCCAGCAGTCTGGGGGTAGCGGGCACAGATACGCAGTATTTT

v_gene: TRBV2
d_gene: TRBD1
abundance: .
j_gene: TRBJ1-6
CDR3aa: CASSEQGAGNSPLHF
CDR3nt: TGTGCCAGCAGTGAGCAGGGGGCGGGTAATTCACCCCTCCACTTT

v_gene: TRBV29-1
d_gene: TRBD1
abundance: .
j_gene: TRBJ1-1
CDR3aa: CSVPWGQGDTEAFF
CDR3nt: TGCAGCGTTCCCTGGGGGCAGGGGGACACTGAAGCTTTCTTT

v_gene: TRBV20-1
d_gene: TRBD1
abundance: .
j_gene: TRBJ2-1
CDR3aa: CSANRGNEQFF
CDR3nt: TGCAGTGCTAACAGGGGAAATGAGCAGTTCTTC

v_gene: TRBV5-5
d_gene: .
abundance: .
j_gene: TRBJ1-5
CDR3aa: CASSGGRTDQPQHF
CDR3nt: TGTGCCAGCAGCGGAGGGAGGACTGATCAGCCCCAGCATTTT

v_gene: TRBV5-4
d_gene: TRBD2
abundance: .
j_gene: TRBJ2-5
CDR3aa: CASSPGLASETQYF
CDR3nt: TGTGCCAGCAGCCCGGGACTAGCGTCAGAGACCCAGTACTTC